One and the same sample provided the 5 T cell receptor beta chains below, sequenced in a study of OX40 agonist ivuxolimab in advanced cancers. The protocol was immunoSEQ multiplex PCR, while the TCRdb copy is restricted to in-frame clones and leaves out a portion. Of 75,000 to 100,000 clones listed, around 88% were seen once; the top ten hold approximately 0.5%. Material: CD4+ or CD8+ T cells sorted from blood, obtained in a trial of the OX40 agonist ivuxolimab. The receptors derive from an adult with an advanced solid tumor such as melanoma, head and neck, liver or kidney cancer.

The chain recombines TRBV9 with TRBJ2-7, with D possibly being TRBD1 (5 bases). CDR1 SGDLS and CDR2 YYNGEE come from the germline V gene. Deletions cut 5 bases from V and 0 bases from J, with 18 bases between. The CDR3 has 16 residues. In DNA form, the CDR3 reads TGTGCCAGCAGTAAGATTGGGCAGGGTAACTCCTACGAGCAGTACTTC. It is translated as CASSKIGQGNSYEQYF.

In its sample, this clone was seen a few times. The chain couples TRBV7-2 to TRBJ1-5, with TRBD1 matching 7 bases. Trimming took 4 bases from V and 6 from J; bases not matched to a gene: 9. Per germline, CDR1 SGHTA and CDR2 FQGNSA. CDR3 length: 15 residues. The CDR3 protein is CASSSRDRGGQPQHF. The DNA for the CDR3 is TGTGCCAGCAGCTCCCGGGACAGAGGTGGTCAGCCCCAGCATTTT.

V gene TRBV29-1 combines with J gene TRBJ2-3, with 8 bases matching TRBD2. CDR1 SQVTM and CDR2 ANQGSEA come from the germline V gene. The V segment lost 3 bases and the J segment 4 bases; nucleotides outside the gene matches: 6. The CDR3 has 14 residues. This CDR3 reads CSVEGLVGSDTQYF. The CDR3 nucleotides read TGCAGCGTTGAGGGACTAGTTGGCTCAGATACGCAGTATTTT.

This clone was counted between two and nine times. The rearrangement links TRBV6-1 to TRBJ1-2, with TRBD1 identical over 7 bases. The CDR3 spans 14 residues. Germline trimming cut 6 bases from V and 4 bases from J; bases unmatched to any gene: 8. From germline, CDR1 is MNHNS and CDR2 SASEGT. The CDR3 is CASRLGQDGYGYTF. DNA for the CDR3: TGTGCCAGCAGGTTAGGACAGGACGGCTATGGCTACACCTTC.

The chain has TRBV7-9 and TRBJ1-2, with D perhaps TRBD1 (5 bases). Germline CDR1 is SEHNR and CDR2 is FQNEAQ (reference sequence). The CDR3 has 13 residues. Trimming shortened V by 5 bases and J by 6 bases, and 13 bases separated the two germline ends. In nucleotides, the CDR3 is TGTGCCAGCAGCCAGGGCATTTACGATGGCTACACCTTC. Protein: CASSQGIYDGYTF.